This paragraph covers one T cell receptor beta chain sequence. This CDR3 is 16 amino acids long. V gave up 4 bases and J gave up 1 base, with 14 bases separating them. Germline lookup yields CDR1 SGDLS and CDR2 YYNGEE. The data derive from a study of OX40 agonist ivuxolimab in advanced cancers. The repertoire was sequenced with immunoSEQ multiplex PCR; TCRdb's copy has only in-frame clones and lacks some. This sample carries 60,000 to 100,000 clones, around 90% of them seen once, and the ten largest clones take 11%. The chain joins TRBV9 to TRBJ2-2, with D unclear. Sequencing used CD4+ or CD8+ T cells sorted from blood, obtained in a trial of the OX40 agonist ivuxolimab. The receptor comes from an adult with an advanced solid tumor such as melanoma, head and neck, liver or kidney cancer. CDR3 amino acids: CASSPLGKGNTGELFF. DNA for the CDR3: TGTGCCAGCAGCCCTCTCGGCAAGGGGAACACCGGGGAGCTGTTTTTT.